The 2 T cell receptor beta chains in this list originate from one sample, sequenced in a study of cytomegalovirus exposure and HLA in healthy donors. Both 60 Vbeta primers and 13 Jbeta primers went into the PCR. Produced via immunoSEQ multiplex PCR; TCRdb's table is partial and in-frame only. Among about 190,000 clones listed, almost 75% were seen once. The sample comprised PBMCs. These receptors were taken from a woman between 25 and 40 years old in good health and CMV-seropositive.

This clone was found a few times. DNA for the CDR3: TGTGCCAGCAGCGTAGAACTAGCGGCCGAAACCTACAATGAGCAGTTCTTC. It specifies CASSVELAAETYNEQFF. This chain uses TRBV9 with TRBJ2-1, with TRBD2 matching over 8 bases. J gave up 2 bases and V 0 bases, and 7 bases lay outside the gene matches. Germline assignment: CDR1 SGDLS and CDR2 YYNGEE. The CDR3 sequence is 17 residues long.

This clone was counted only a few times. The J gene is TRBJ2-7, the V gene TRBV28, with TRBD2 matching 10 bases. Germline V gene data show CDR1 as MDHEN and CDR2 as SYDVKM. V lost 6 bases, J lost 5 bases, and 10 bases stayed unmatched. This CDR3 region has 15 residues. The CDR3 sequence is CASRPTGLALNEQYF. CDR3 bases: TGTGCCAGCAGACCTACGGGACTAGCGTTAAACGAGCAGTACTTC.